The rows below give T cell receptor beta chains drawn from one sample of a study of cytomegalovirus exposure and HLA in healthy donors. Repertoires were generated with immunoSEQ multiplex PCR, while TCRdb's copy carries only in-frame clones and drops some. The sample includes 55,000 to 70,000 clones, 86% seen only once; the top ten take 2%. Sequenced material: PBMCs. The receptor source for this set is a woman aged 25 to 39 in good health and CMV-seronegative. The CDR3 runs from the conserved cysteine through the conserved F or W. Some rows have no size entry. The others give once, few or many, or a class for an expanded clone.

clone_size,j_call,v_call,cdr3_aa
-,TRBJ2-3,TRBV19,CASSTRERLGTDTQYF
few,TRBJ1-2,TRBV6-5,CASSYSNRRHYGYTF
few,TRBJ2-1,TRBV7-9,CASREGNYNEQFF
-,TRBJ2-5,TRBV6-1,CASRGTSGRFETQYF
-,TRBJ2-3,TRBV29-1,CSGRTSGRITTDTQYF
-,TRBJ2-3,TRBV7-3,CASSPLSAGGSDTQYF
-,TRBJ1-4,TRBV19,CASRKERTGANEKLFF
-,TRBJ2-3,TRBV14,CASSPRLGGDTQYF
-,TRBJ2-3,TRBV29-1,CSVGTSGSMTDTQYF
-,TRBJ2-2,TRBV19,CASITGTGVGELFF
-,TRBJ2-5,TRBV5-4,CASSLKRAIKETQYF
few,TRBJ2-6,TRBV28,CASSDSFGGNGANVLTF
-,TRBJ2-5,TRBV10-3,CAISQDPGGRETQYF
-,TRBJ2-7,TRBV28,CASSYSGAGAHYEQYF
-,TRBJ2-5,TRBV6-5,CASSYSSGMSEETQYF
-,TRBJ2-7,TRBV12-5,CASGLGETYEQYF
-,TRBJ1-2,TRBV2,CASGERSYTF
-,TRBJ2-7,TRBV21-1,CASSKDLAGGPFSYEQYF
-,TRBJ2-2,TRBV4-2,CASSQDSGNTGELFF
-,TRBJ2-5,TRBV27,CASRLGTSPFQETQYF
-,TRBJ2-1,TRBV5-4,CASSPGQPGEQFF
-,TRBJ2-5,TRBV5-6,CASSPSGRAAETQYF